The source of this TCR beta chain is a study of blood T cell repertoires in COVID-19. Libraries were prepared by immunoSEQ multiplex PCR; TCRdb keeps only in-frame clonotypes and omits some of them. There are some 150,000 clones in the sample; approximately 83% occur only once, and 1.6% lies in the top ten. This TCR came from a human donor in a cohort sampled during active COVID-19. The source material was peripheral blood.

The CDR3 here is CASSLRGRNSPLHF. The CDR3, as DNA: TGTGCCAGCAGCCTCAGGGGACGGAATTCACCCCTCCACTTT. J is TRBJ1-6 and V is TRBV3-1 (or the pseudogene TRBV3-2); D is possibly TRBD1 (6 bases). Trimming left V 4 bases short and J 7 bases short, with 11 bases between. The V gene's germline CDR1 is LGHDT and CDR2 YNNKEL (reference sequence). This CDR3 is built from 14 residues.